This T cell receptor (beta chain) comes out of a study of blood T cell repertoires in COVID-19. Study information: Collection of acute and convalescent COVID-19 samples took place in the United States, Italy and Spain. Sources were T cells, B-cell-depleted T cells, or PBMCs; the material itself was cDNA or gDNA.

Under the authors' procedure: From reference gene primer amplification, estimates of nucleated cell counts were derived. Assay used: immunoSEQ multiplex PCR; TCRdb lists only in-frame clones, some missing. For V, J and clone size, that table is used; D and trimming come from the DNA. The data hold tens of thousands of clones, with around 93% observed a single time. In germline, CDR1 is MDHEN, CDR2 SYDVKM. The CDR3 has 16 amino acids. V lost 6 bases, J lost 3 bases, and 10 bases stayed unmatched. The sample was peripheral blood. This clonotype was sampled from a woman aged 55-69 years with active or convalescent COVID-19. This chain links TRBV28 with TRBJ2-2, with 7 positions matching TRBD2. CDR3 region: CASSQSAGVYTGELFF. Written as DNA, the CDR3 is TGTGCCAGCAGCCAGTCGGCGGGAGTATACACCGGGGAGCTGTTTTTT.